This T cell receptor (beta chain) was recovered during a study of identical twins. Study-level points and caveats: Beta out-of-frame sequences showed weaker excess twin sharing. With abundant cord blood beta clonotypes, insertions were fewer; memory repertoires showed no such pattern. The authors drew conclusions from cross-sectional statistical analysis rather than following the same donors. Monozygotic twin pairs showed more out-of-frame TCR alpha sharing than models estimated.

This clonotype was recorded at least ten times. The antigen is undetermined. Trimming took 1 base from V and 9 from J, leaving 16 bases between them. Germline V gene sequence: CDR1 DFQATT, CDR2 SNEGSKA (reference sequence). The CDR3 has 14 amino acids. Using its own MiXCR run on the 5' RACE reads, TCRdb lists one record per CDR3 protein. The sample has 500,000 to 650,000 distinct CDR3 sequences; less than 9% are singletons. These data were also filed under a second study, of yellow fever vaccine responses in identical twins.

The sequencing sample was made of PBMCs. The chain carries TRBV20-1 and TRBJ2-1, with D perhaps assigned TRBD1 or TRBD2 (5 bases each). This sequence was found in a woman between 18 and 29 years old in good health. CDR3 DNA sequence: TGCAGTGCTAGAGCCGGGACGAGGGATAGTGAGCAGTTCTTC. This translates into CSARAGTRDSEQFF.